This T cell receptor (beta chain) originates from a study of blood T cell repertoires in COVID-19. Study in general: The origin of the acute and convalescent COVID-19 samples was the United States, Italy and Spain. In each case, the material was cDNA or gDNA derived from T cells, B-cell-depleted T cells, or PBMCs.

Study processing details: The authors estimated nucleated cell counts from reference gene primer amplification. Only in-frame clones appear in the TCRdb table, and some are missing; sequencing was by immunoSEQ multiplex PCR. The DNA was the basis for D and trimming; V, J and clone size are from that table. Counted here are 360,000 or so clones, almost 90% occurring once; the ten biggest clones make up approximately 7%. With 2 bases clipped from V and 4 bases from J, the junction kept 5 bases outside the gene matches. Germline assignment: CDR1 KGHSH and CDR2 LQKENI. This CDR3 is built from 15 residues.

This clonotype was sampled from a man aged 18 to 30 with active or convalescent COVID-19. The specimen was peripheral blood. The chain links TRBV18 to TRBJ2-1; 7 positions agree with TRBD1. The CDR3 here is CASSPVGTAYNEQFF. CDR3 nucleotides: TGTGCCAGCTCACCAGTCGGGACAGCTTACAATGAGCAGTTCTTC.